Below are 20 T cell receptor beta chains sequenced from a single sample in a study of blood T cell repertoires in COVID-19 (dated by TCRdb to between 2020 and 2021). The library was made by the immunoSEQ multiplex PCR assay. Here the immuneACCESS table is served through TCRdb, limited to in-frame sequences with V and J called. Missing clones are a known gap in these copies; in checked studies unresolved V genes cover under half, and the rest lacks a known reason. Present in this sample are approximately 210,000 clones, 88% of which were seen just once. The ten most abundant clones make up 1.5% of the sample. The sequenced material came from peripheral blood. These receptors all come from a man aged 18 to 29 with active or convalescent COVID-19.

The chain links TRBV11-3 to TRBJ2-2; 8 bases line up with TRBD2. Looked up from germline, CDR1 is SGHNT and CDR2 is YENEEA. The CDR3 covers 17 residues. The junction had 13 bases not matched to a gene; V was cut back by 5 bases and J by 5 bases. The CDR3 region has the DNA TGTGCCAGCAGCACCCGAGAGCGGGAGATCGGGACCGGGGAGCTGTTTTTT. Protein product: CASSTREREIGTGELFF.

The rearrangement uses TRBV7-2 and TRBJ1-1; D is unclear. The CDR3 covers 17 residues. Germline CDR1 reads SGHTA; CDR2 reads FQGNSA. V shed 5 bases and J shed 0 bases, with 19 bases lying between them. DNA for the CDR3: TGTGCCAGCAGCCCCCTGTGGAGGGATTTGGTGAACACTGAAGCTTTCTTT. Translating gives CASSPLWRDLVNTEAFF.

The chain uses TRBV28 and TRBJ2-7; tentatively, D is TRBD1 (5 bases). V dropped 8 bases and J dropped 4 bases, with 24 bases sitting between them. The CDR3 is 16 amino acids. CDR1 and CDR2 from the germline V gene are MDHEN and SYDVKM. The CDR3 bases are TGTGCCAGCCAGGATCTGGCCCCTCGAAGGGGATACGAGCAGTACTTC. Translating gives CASQDLAPRRGYEQYF. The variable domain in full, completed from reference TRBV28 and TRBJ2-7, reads DVKVTQSSRYLVKRTGEKVFLECVQDMDHENMFWYRQDPGLGLRLIYFSYDVKMKEKGDIPEGYSVSREKKERFSLILESASTNQTSMYLCASQDLAPRRGYEQYFGPGTRLTVT.

This CDR3 reads CAWRGQGVTPLHF. The CDR3, as DNA: TGTGCCTGGAGAGGACAGGGGGTGACACCCCTCCACTTT. The rearrangement links TRBV30 to TRBJ1-6; 10 bases are a match to TRBD1. Germline V gene lookup returns CDR1 GTSNPN and CDR2 SVGIG (reference sequence). This CDR3 contains 13 residues. The V and J ends lost 3 bases and 11 bases, in that order; junction bases with no gene match: 4. Full variable domain (remainder filled in from reference TRBV30 and TRBJ1-6): SQTIHQWPATLVQPVGSPLSLECTVEGTSNPNLYWYRQAAGRGLQLLFYSVGIGQISSEVPQNLSASRPQDRQFILSSKKLLLSDSGFYLCAWRGQGVTPLHFGNGTRLTVT.

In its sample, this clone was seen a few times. CDR3: CASGRGSYEQYF. As DNA, the CDR3 is TGTGCCAGCGGGAGGGGGTCCTACGAGCAGTACTTC. The genes are TRBV28 and TRBJ2-7; a possible D gene is TRBD2 (7 bases). CDR1 and CDR2 (germline): MDHEN, SYDVKM. The CDR3 consists of 12 residues. V dropped 8 bases and J dropped 1 base, with 9 bases sitting between them.

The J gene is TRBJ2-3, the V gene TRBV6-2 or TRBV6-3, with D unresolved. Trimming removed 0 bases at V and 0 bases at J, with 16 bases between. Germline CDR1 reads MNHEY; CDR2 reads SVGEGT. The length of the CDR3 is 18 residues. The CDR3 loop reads CASSYSRGTQRSTDTQYF. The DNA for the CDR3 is TGTGCCAGCAGTTACTCGAGAGGAACTCAGAGGAGCACAGATACGCAGTATTTT.

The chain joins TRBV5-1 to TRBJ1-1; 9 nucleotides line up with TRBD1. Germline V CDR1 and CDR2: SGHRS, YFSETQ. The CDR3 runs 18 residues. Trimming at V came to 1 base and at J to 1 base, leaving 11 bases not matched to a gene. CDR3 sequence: CASSLLGTGIGGNTEAFF. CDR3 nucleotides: TGCGCCAGCAGCTTGCTGGGGACAGGGATTGGGGGGAACACTGAAGCTTTCTTT.

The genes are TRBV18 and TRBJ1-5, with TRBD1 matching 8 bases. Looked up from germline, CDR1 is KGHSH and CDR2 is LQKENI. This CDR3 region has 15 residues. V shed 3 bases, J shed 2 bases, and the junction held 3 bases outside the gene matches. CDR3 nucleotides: TGTGCCAGCTCACCCCAGGGGGCGGGCAATCAGCCCCAGCATTTT. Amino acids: CASSPQGAGNQPQHF.

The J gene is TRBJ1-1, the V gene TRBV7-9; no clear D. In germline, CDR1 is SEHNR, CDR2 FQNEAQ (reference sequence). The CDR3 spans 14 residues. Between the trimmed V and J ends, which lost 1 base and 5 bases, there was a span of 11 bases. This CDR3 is CASSLGPGRTEAFF. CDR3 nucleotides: TGTGCCAGCAGCTTAGGACCCGGGAGGACTGAAGCTTTCTTT. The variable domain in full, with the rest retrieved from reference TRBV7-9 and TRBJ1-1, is DTGVSQNPRHKITKRGQNVTFRCDPISEHNRLYWYRQTLGQGPEFLTYFQNEAQLEKSRLLSDRFSAERPKGSFSTLEIQRTEQGDSAMYLCASSLGPGRTEAFFGQGTRLTVV.

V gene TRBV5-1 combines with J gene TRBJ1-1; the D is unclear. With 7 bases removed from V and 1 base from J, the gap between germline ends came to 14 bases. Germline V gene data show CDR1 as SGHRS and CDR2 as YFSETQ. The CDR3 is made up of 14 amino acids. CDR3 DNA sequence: TGCGCCAGCGCTCCCCGTGGAGGGAACACTGAAGCTTTCTTT. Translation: CASAPRGGNTEAFF. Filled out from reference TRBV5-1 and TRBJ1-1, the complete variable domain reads KAGVTQTPRYLIKTRGQQVTLSCSPISGHRSVSWYQQTPGQGLQFLFEYFSETQRNKGNFPGRFSGRQFSNSRSEMNVSTLELGDSALYLCASAPRGGNTEAFFGQGTRLTVV.

The CDR3 DNA reads as TGTGCTAGTGGTTCGCGGAGGACAGGGGGGAACACTGAAGCTTTCTTT. It yields the protein CASGSRRTGGNTEAFF. The chain combines TRBV12-5 with TRBJ1-1; 10 bases align to TRBD1. The trim removed 4 bases at V and 1 base at J, leaving 6 bases unmatched. Germline CDR1 is LGHNT and CDR2 is FRNRAP. CDR3 length equals 16 residues.

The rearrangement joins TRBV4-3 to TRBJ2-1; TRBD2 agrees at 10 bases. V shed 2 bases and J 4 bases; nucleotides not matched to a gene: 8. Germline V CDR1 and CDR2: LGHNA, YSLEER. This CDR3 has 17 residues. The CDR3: CASSQPPASGSYNEQFF. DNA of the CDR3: TGCGCCAGCAGCCAACCGCCTGCTAGCGGGAGTTACAATGAGCAGTTCTTC.

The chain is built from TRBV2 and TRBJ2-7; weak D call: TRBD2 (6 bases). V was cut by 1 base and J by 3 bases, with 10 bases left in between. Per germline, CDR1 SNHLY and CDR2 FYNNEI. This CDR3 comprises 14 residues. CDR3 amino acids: CASSEGASVYEQYF. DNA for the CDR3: TGTGCCAGCAGTGAAGGGGCTAGCGTCTACGAGCAGTACTTC.

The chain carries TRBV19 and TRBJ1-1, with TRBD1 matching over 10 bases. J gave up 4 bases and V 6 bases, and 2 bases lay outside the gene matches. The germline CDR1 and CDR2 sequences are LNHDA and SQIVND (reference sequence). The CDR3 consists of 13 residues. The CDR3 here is CASSRDRGTEAFF. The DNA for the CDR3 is TGTGCCAGTAGCCGGGACAGGGGCACTGAAGCTTTCTTT.

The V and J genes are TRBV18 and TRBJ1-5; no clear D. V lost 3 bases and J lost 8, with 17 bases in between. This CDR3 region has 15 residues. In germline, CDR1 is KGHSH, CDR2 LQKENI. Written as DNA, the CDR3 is TGTGCCAGCTCACCGGTCAGTAGCAGGAGGGAGCCCCAGCATTTT. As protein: CASSPVSSRREPQHF.

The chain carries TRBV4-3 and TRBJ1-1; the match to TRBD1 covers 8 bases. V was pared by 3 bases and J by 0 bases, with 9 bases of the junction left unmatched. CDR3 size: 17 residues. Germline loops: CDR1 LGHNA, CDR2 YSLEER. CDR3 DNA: TGCGCCAGCAGCCAGGACAGGGCCGCAGAGATGAACACTGAAGCTTTCTTT. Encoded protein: CASSQDRAAEMNTEAFF.

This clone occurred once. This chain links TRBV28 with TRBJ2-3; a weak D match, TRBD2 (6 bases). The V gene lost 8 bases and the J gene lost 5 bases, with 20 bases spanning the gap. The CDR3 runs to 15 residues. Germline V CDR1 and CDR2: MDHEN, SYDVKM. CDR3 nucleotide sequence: TGTGCCAGCCGGGGACTGATTGGAGTGAAAGATACGCAGTATTTT. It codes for CASRGLIGVKDTQYF. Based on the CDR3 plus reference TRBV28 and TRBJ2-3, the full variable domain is DVKVTQSSRYLVKRTGEKVFLECVQDMDHENMFWYRQDPGLGLRLIYFSYDVKMKEKGDIPEGYSVSREKKERFSLILESASTNQTSMYLCASRGLIGVKDTQYFGPGTRLTVL.

CDR3 in DNA: TGTGCCAGTAGTACGGGGACAGGGAACTATGGCTACACCTTC. Its protein is CASSTGTGNYGYTF. The chain employs TRBV19 and TRBJ1-2; TRBD1 matches at 9 bases. V gave up 4 bases and J gave up 2 bases; unmatched junction bases: 2. The CDR3 is 14 residues long. Germline lookup yields CDR1 LNHDA and CDR2 SQIVND (reference sequence).

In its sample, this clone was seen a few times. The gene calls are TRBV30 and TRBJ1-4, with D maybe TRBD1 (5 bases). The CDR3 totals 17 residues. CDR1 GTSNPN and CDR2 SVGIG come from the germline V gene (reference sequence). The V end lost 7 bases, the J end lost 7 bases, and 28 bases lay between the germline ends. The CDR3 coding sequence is TGTGCCTCCCAATTCACGGGACTCACAAAGGAGGGTGAAAAACTGTTTTTT. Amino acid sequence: CASQFTGLTKEGEKLFF. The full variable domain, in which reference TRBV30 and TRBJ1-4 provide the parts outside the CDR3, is SQTIHQWPATLVQPVGSPLSLECTVEGTSNPNLYWYRQAAGRGLQLLFYSVGIGQISSEVPQNLSASRPQDRQFILSSKKLLLSDSGFYLCASQFTGLTKEGEKLFFGSGTQLSVL.

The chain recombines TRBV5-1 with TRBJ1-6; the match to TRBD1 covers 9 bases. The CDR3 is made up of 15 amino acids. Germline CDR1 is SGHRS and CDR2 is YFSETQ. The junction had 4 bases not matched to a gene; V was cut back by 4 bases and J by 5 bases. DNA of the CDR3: TGCGCCAGCAGCGTCGACAGGGGGGATAATTCACCCCTCCACTTT. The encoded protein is CASSVDRGDNSPLHF.